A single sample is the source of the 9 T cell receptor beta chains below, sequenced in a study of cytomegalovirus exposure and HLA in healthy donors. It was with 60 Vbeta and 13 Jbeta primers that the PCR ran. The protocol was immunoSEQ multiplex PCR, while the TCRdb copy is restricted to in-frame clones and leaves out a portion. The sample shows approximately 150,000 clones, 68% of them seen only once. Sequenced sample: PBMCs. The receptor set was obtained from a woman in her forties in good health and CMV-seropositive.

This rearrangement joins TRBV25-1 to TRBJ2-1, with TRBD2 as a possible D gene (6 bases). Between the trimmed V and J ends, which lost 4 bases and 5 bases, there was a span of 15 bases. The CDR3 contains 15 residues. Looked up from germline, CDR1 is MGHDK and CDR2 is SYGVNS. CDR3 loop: CASSAGTGLHNEQFF. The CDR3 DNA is TGTGCCAGCAGTGCCGGGACTGGACTTCACAATGAGCAGTTCTTC.

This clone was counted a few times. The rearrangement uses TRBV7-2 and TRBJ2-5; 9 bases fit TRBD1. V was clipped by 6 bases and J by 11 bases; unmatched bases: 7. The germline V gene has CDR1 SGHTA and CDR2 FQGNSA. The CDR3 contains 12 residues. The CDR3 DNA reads TGTGCCAGCAGACCGGGACAGGGAGCACAGTACTTC. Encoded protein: CASRPGQGAQYF.

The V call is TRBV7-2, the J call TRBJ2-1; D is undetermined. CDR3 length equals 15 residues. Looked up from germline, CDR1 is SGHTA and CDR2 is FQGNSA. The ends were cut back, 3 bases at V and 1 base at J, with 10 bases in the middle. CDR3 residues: CASSFRRGSYNEQFF. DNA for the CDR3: TGTGCCAGCAGCTTCCGTCGCGGTTCCTACAATGAGCAGTTCTTC.

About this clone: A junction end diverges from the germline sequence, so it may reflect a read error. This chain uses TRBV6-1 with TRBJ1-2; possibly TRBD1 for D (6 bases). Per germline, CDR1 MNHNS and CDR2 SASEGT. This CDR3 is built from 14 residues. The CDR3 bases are TGTGCCAGCAATGAAAGGACAGCAAACTATGGCTACACCTTC. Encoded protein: CASNERTANYGYTF.

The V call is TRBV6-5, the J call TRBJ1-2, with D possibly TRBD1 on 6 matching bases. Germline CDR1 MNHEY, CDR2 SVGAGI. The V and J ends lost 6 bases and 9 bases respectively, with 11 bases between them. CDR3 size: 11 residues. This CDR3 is CASRYQGSYTF. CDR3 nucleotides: TGTGCCAGCAGGTATCAGGGGAGCTACACCTTC.

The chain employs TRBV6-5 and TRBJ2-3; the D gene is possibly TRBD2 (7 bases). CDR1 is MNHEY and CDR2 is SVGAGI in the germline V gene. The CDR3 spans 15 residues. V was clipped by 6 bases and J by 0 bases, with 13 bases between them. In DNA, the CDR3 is TGTGCCAGCAGATGGGGGGGCCATAGCACAGATACGCAGTATTTT. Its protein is CASRWGGHSTDTQYF.

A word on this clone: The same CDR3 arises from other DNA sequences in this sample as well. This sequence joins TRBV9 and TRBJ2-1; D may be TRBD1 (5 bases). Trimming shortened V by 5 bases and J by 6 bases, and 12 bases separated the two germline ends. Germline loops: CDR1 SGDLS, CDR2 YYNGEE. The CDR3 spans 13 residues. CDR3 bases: TGTGCCAGCAGTGATGATCAGGGCAATGAGCAGTTCTTC. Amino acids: CASSDDQGNEQFF.

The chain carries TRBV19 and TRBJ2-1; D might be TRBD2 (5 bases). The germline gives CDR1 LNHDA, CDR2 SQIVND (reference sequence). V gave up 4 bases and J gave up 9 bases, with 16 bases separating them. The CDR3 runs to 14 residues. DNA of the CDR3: TGTGCCAGTAGTACTCGGACTCCAGGTGGTGAGCAGTTCTTC. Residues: CASSTRTPGGEQFF.

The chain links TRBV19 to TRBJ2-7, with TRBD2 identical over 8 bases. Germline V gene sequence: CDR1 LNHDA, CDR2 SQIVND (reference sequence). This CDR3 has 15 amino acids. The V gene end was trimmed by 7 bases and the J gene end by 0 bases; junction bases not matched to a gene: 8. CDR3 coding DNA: TGTGCCAGTACCAATCCCGCGGGGGGCTCCTACGAGCAGTACTTC. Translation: CASTNPAGGSYEQYF.